Sequencing of this TCR beta chain was carried out in a study of cytomegalovirus exposure and HLA in healthy donors. Study results and caveats: Using a false discovery rate of 0.05, a later analysis showed that 15,000 to 20,000 TCR beta sequences were associated with HLA alleles.

Though nominally healthy at sampling, donors likely had unrecorded immune exposures. The germline V gene encodes CDR1 SGHTA and CDR2 FQGNSA. This CDR3 is 12 amino acids long. With 5 bases removed from V and 8 bases from J, the gap between germline ends came to 12 bases. Comments on this clone: Antigen: not known.

13 Jbeta primers and 60 Vbeta primers were used for the PCR. The method was immunoSEQ multiplex PCR; TCRdb's version includes in-frame clones alone and lacks a portion of them. The sample lists fewer than 120,000 clones; just over 75% were seen once. The sequence was collected from a man younger than 45 in good health and CMV-seropositive. The specimen sequenced was PBMCs. This chain links TRBV7-2 with TRBJ1-2; D perhaps matches TRBD1 (5 bases). The CDR3 spells CASSEPGGGYTF. CDR3 DNA: TGTGCCAGCAGCGAACCGGGGGGAGGCTACACCTTC.